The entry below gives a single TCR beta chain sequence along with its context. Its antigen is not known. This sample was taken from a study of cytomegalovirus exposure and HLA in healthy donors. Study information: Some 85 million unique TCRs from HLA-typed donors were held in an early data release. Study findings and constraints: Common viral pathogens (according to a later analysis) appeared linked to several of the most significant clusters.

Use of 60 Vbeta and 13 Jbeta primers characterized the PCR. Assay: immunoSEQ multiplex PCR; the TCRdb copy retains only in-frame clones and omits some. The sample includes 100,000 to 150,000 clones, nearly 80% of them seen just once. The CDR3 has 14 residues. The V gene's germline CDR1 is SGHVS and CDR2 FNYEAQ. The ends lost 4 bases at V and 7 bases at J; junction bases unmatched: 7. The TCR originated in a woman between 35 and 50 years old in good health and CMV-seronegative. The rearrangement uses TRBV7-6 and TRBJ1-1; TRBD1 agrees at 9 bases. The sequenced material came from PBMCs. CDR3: CASSSSQGASEAFF. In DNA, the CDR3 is TGTGCCAGCAGCTCATCACAGGGGGCAAGTGAAGCTTTCTTT. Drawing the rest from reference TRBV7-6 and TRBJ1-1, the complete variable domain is GAGVSQSPRYKVTKRGQDVALRCDPISGHVSLYWYRQALGQGPEFLTYFNYEAQQDKSGLPNDRFSAERPEGSISTLTIQRTEQRDSAMYRCASSSSQGASEAFFGQGTRLTVV.